This T cell receptor (beta chain) originates from a study of cytomegalovirus exposure and HLA in healthy donors. Study background: A later analysis reported the 130 or so validation repertoires used the same platform as the approximately 700 first-cohort repertoires.

While the first cohort had fewer than 850 subjects, the donors belonged to the separate validation cohort of 100 to 150 subjects. Study-level findings and limits: According to the study, 160 or so TCR beta chains were cytomegalovirus-associated. A few CMV-associated chains were confirmed in vitro to be specific for CMV antigens.

As concerns this clone: Its cognate antigen is unknown.

Profiling relied on immunoSEQ multiplex PCR, and the TCRdb table lists in-frame clones only, not all of them. In the table there are 90,000 to 130,000 clones, around 82% of which are singletons. CDR3 length: 14 amino acids. Germline lookup yields CDR1 MDHEN and CDR2 SYDVKM. V lost 8 bases and J 8 bases, leaving 18 bases between the germline ends. Sequenced material: PBMCs. The clonotype originates from a young woman in good health and CMV-seronegative. This chain joins TRBV28 and TRBJ1-4; maybe TRBD1 (5 bases). CDR3 coding DNA: TGTGCCAGCTCAGAAGGGCAGGGAAGGGAAAAACTGTTTTTT. This encodes CASSEGQGREKLFF.